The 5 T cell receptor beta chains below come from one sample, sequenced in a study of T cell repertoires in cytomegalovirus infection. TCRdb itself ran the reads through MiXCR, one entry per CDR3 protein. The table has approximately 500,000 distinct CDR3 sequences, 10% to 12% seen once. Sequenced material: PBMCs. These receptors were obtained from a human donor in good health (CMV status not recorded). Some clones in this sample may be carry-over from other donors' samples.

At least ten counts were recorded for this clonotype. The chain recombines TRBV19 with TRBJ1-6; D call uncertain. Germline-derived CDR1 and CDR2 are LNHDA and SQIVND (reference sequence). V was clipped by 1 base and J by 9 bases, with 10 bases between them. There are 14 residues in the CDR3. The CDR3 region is CASSIAVSGSPLHF. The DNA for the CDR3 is TGTGCCAGTAGTATAGCCGTGAGCGGTTCACCCCTCCACTTT.

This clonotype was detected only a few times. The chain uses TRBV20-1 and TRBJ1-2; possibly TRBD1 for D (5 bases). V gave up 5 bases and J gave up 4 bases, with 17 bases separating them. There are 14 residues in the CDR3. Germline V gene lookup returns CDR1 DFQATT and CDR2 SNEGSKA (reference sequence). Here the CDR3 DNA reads TGCAGTGCTGGCCCCCGGGGGGAATTCTATGGCTACACCTTC. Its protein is CSAGPRGEFYGYTF.

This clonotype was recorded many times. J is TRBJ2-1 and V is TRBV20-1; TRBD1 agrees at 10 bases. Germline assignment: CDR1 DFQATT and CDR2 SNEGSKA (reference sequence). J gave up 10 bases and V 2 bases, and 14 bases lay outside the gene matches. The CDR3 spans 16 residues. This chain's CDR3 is CSARPDRGPPEWEQFF. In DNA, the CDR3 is TGCAGTGCTAGACCCGACAGGGGGCCACCGGAGTGGGAGCAGTTCTTC.

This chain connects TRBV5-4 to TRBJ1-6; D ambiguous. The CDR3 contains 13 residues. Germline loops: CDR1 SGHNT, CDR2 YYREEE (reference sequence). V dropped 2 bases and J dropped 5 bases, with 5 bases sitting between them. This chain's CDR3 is CASSFGDNSPLHF. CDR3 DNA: TGTGCCAGCAGCTTCGGAGATAATTCACCCCTCCACTTT.

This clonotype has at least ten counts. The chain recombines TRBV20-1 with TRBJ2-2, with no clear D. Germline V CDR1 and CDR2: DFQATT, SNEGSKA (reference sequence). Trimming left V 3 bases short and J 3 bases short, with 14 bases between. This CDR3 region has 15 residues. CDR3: CSARVLSKDTGELFF. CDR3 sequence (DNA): TGCAGTGCTAGGGTACTTTCGAAGGACACCGGGGAGCTGTTTTTT.